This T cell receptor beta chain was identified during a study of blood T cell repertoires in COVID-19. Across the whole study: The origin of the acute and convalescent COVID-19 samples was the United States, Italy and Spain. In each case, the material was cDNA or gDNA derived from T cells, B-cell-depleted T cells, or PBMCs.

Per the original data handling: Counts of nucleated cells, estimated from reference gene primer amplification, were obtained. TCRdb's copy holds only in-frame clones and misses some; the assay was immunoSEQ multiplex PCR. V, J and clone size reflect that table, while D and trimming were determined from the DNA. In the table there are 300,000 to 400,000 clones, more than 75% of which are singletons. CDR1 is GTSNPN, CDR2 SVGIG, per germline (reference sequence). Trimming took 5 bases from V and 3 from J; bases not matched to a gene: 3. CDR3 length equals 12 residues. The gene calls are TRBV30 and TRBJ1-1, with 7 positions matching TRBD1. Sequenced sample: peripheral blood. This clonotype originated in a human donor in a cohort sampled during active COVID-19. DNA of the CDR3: TGTGCCTGGGGAGACAGGGACACTGAAGCTTTCTTT. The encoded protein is CAWGDRDTEAFF.